This entry lists 19 T cell receptor beta chains sequenced from one sample in a study of molecular identifiers for immune sequencing clone quantification. TCRdb re-called the PCR reads with MiXCR, one entry per CDR3 protein. The top ten hold roughly 0.89% of the sample, which has 85,000 to 95,000 distinct CDR3 sequences, around 17% seen once. Sequenced material: naive CD8+ T cells from blood, with Jurkat cell RNA spiked in. The subset denotes: FACS-sorted CD8+CD4-CCR7+CD45RA+ naive T cells. These receptors came from a human donor in good health. Some libraries in this study had Jurkat cell RNA spiked in.

This clonotype was recorded many times. The V call is TRBV7-8, the J call TRBJ2-7; the D call may be TRBD1 or TRBD2 (6 bases each). With 2 bases removed from V and 1 base from J, the gap between germline ends came to 18 bases. Per the germline V gene, CDR1 is SGHVS and CDR2 is FQNEAQ. The CDR3 runs 17 residues. CDR3 loop: CASSLSRGGLRSYEQYF. CDR3 nucleotides: TGTGCCAGCAGCTTATCAAGAGGGGGACTGAGATCCTACGAGCAGTACTTC. The variable domain in full, with the rest retrieved from reference TRBV7-8 and TRBJ2-7, is GAGVSQSPRYKVAKRGQDVALRCDPISGHVSLFWYQQALGQGPEFLTYFQNEAQLDKSGLPSDRFFAERPEGSVSTLKIQRTQQEDSAVYLCASSLSRGGLRSYEQYFGPGTRLTVT.

This clonotype was detected many times. The rearrangement uses TRBV6-2 or TRBV6-3 and TRBJ2-7, with 9 bases aligning to TRBD1. The CDR3 is made up of 13 amino acids. Trimming removed 7 bases from V and 3 bases from J; junction bases left unmatched: 4. Germline V gives CDR1 MNHEY, CDR2 SVGEGT. CDR3 protein: CASTLDRGYEQYF. The CDR3 nucleotides are TGTGCCAGCACCTTGGACAGGGGCTACGAGCAGTACTTC.

This clonotype appeared many times. The chain uses TRBV29-1 and TRBJ2-7; TRBD1 matches 12 bases. V was clipped by 3 bases and J by 5 bases; unmatched bases: 11. The V gene's germline CDR1 is SQVTM and CDR2 ANQGSEA. The CDR3 is 16 amino acids. The CDR3 sequence: CSVEGGQGAFNDEQYF. In nucleotides, the CDR3 is TGCAGCGTTGAGGGGGGACAGGGGGCTTTTAACGACGAGCAGTACTTC.

The rearrangement joins TRBV29-1 to TRBJ2-1; D unresolved. CDR3 length: 14 residues. Looked up from germline, CDR1 is SQVTM and CDR2 is ANQGSEA. V lost 7 bases and J lost 3, with 16 bases in between. The CDR3 protein is CSASSLTDYNEQFF. The CDR3 bases are TGCAGCGCTTCCTCCCTCACAGACTACAATGAGCAGTTCTTC.

Note on this clonotype: A read error is possible here, since a much larger clone lies one base away. The chain employs TRBV7-9 and TRBJ2-1; D gene unclear. This CDR3 has 13 residues. Germline V gives CDR1 SEHNR, CDR2 FQNEAQ (reference sequence). CDR3 region: CASSYGPENEQSF. DNA for the CDR3: TGTGCCAGCAGCTACGGACCAGAAAATGAGCAGTCCTTC.

This clonotype was observed many times. The chain employs TRBV11-2 and TRBJ1-1; D gene uncertain. The CDR3 runs 12 residues. Germline CDR1 is SGHAT and CDR2 is FQNNGV. V lost 1 base and J lost 6, with 6 bases in between. The CDR3 loop reads CASSLGVPEAFF. The CDR3 DNA reads TGTGCCAGCAGCTTAGGTGTTCCTGAAGCTTTCTTT.

This clonotype was seen at least ten times. This chain uses TRBV19 with TRBJ1-1; D may be TRBD1 (5 bases). In germline, CDR1 is LNHDA, CDR2 SQIVND (reference sequence). The CDR3 has 12 residues. V was trimmed by 5 bases and J by 6 bases, leaving 10 bases between them. In DNA form, the CDR3 reads TGTGCCAGTAGTTCCCCAGGGCCTGAAGCTTTCTTT. Protein product: CASSSPGPEAFF.

This clonotype was recorded at least ten times. As DNA, the CDR3 is TGTGCCAGCAGTTGGACAGGGGGACAGCCCCAGCATTTT. This sequence encodes CASSWTGGQPQHF. This chain links TRBV28 with TRBJ1-5, with 10 bases aligning to TRBD1. The length of the CDR3 is 13 residues. Germline-derived CDR1 and CDR2 are MDHEN and SYDVKM. J was trimmed by 7 bases and V by 4 bases; bases with no gene match: 1.

V and J are TRBV7-9 and TRBJ2-5; D might be TRBD1 or TRBD2, each matching 5 bases. The CDR3 has 14 amino acids. CDR1 is SEHNR, CDR2 FQNEAQ, per germline (reference sequence). V was shortened by 5 bases and J by 5 bases, with 15 bases between the two germline ends. CDR3 sequence: CASSQEAGFETQYF. The CDR3 DNA sequence: TGTGCCAGCAGCCAGGAGGCAGGGTTCGAGACCCAGTACTTC. Using reference TRBV7-9 and TRBJ2-5 for the parts outside the CDR3, the full variable domain is DTGVSQNPRHKITKRGQNVTFRCDPISEHNRLYWYRQTLGQGPEFLTYFQNEAQLEKSRLLSDRFSAERPKGSFSTLEIQRTEQGDSAMYLCASSQEAGFETQYFGPGTRLLVL.

This clonotype was counted ten times or more. The rearrangement joins TRBV27 to TRBJ2-7; TRBD1 matches at 7 bases. Germline CDR1 reads MNHEY; CDR2 reads SMNVEV (reference sequence). The J segment lost 7 bases and the V segment lost 8 bases, leaving 11 bases of the junction unmatched. This CDR3 has 13 amino acids. CDR3 nucleotide sequence: TGTGCCAGCCGCTGGCCGGGGACAGATGAGCAGTACTTC. Its translation is CASRWPGTDEQYF.

J is TRBJ2-7 and V is TRBV5-6, with D perhaps TRBD1 or TRBD2 (5 bases each). The V end lost 0 bases, the J end lost 2 bases, and 9 bases lay between the germline ends. The CDR3 is 14 residues long. Germline V lookup: CDR1 SGHDT, CDR2 YYEEEE. The chain's CDR3 is CASSLGDATYEQYF. CDR3 sequence (DNA): TGTGCCAGCAGCTTGGGGGACGCTACCTACGAGCAGTACTTC.

Notes on this clonotype: This could be a read error, since a much larger clone is one nucleotide away. Lacking the conserved final phenylalanine or tryptophan, this CDR3 likely reflects a read error. The CDR3 nucleotides read TGTGCCAGCAGCCAAGGAGACACCAGCTACGAGCAGTACTTA. Its translation: CASSQGDTSYEQYL. The chain uses TRBV4-2 and TRBJ2-7, with no clear D. The CDR3 runs to 14 residues. V lost 1 base to trimming and J lost 3 bases, with 10 bases between them. Germline V gene data show CDR1 as LGHNA and CDR2 as YNFKEQ.

This clonotype showed up many times. This rearrangement joins TRBV29-1 to TRBJ2-1, with 11 bases identical to TRBD2. With 3 bases clipped from V and 0 bases from J, the junction kept 7 bases outside the gene matches. Germline CDR1 SQVTM, CDR2 ANQGSEA. The CDR3 sequence is 17 residues long. The CDR3 DNA reads as TGCAGCGTTGATCGGCTAGCGGGGGGCAGCTCCTACAATGAGCAGTTCTTC. It encodes CSVDRLAGGSSYNEQFF.

This clonotype was seen ten or more times. The rearrangement joins TRBV5-6 to TRBJ2-3; D gene unclear. V lost 4 bases, J lost 0 bases, and 12 bases lay in between. The CDR3 spans 15 residues. Per the germline V gene, CDR1 is SGHDT and CDR2 is YYEEEE. CDR3 protein: CASSHWLGSTDTQYF. In DNA form, the CDR3 reads TGTGCCAGCAGCCATTGGTTAGGAAGCACAGATACGCAGTATTTT.

Points on this clonotype: A clone one base away is much larger, so this may be a read error. The chain couples TRBV20-1 to TRBJ2-7, with D tentatively TRBD2 (6 bases). CDR3 length equals 15 residues. Germline V gene sequence: CDR1 DFQATT, CDR2 SNEGSKA (reference sequence). The ends were cut back, 6 bases at V and 2 bases at J, with 20 bases in the middle. This chain's CDR3 is CSAPGRGGMAYEQYF. The CDR3 DNA sequence: TGCAGTGCCCCCGGCCGGGGCGGGATGGCCTACGAGCAGTACTTC.

This clonotype has a handful of counts. This sequence joins TRBV19 and TRBJ2-3; 10 nucleotides agree with TRBD2. CDR1 is LNHDA and CDR2 is SQIVND in the germline V gene (reference sequence). The CDR3 extends over 15 amino acids. V lost 3 bases, J lost 5 bases, and 5 bases stayed unmatched. The CDR3 DNA follows: TGTGCCAGTAGTATCCCAGCGGGGGGGATAGATACGCAGTATTTT. Protein sequence: CASSIPAGGIDTQYF.

This clonotype showed up many times. The chain employs TRBV7-6 and TRBJ2-1; 7 bases align to TRBD2. The germline V gene encodes CDR1 SGHVS and CDR2 FNYEAQ. The CDR3 is made up of 17 amino acids. V lost 5 bases to trimming and J lost 2 bases; unmatched junction nucleotides: 12. This CDR3 reads CASSNQEGGRTYNEQFF. The CDR3 DNA follows: TGTGCCAGCAGCAACCAGGAGGGCGGGAGAACCTACAATGAGCAGTTCTTC.

This clonotype was recorded at least ten times. This chain links TRBV6-2 or TRBV6-3 with TRBJ2-7; maybe TRBD1 (5 bases). Germline V gene sequence: CDR1 MNHEY, CDR2 SVGEGT. This CDR3 comprises 13 residues. V gave up 2 bases and J gave up 0 bases, with 5 bases separating them. CDR3 DNA sequence: TGTGCCAGCAGTTACGACAGCTCCTACGAGCAGTACTTC. Translation gives CASSYDSSYEQYF.

This clonotype was seen a handful of times. This chain connects TRBV19 to TRBJ2-3; 7 bases are a match to TRBD2. This CDR3 region has 18 residues. The V and J ends lost 5 bases and 4 bases, in that order; junction bases with no gene match: 18. CDR1 and CDR2 from the germline V gene are LNHDA and SQIVND (reference sequence). The CDR3 coding sequence is TGTGCCAGTAGTCAGGCGGCGGGAGAGGTTTTTGGGGCAGATACGCAGTATTTT. Its translation: CASSQAAGEVFGADTQYF.